A selection of T cell receptor beta chains follows, all from one sample in a study of cytomegalovirus exposure and HLA in healthy donors. Generated by immunoSEQ multiplex PCR, the TCRdb table keeps only in-frame clones and is missing some. Of about 160,000 clones in the sample, over 85% were seen once. Sequenced: PBMCs. Receptor source: a woman under 30 in good health and CMV-seropositive. Each CDR3 is given with its conserved first and last residue. D genes are given only for firm matches. Clone size is not always given. Where it is, it says once, few, many or a class for expanded clones.

clone_size,j_call,v_call,d_call,cdr3_aa,cdr3_nt
NA,TRBJ1-5,TRBV28,TRBD1,CASSSPTGRNQPQHF,TGTGCCAGCAGTTCACCGACAGGGAGGAATCAGCCCCAGCATTTT
NA,TRBJ1-3,TRBV30,NA,CAWSVRWTFGNTIYF,TGTGCCTGGAGTGTTAGGTGGACTTTCGGAAACACCATATATTTT
NA,TRBJ2-5,TRBV6-5,TRBD2,CASSRGGGRETQYF,TGTGCCAGCAGCCGTGGCGGGGGGCGGGAGACCCAGTACTTC
NA,TRBJ2-3,TRBV6-4,TRBD2,CASSDSPGGSTDTQYF,TGTGCCAGCAGTGACTCTCCGGGAGGGAGCACAGATACGCAGTATTTT
NA,TRBJ2-5,TRBV9,TRBD2,CASSPGGTNQETQYF,TGTGCCAGCAGCCCGGGCGGGACTAACCAAGAGACCCAGTACTTC
NA,TRBJ2-7,TRBV5-6,TRBD1,CASDGQGRVPGYEQYF,TGTGCCAGCGACGGACAGGGCCGGGTACCTGGCTACGAGCAGTACTTC
NA,TRBJ1-5,TRBV7-9,NA,CASSSTDIRNQPQHF,TGTGCCAGCAGTTCAACGGACATCCGCAATCAGCCCCAGCATTTT
NA,TRBJ1-1,TRBV4-1,TRBD1,CASSQTRTGGTEAFF,TGCGCCAGCAGCCAAACTAGGACAGGGGGCACTGAAGCTTTCTTT
NA,TRBJ1-1,TRBV27,NA,CASSLWAHTEAFF,TGTGCCAGCAGTTTATGGGCCCACACTGAAGCTTTCTTT
NA,TRBJ2-5,TRBV5-1,NA,CASSSGQGGRETQYF,TGCGCCAGCAGCTCCGGGCAGGGGGGTAGAGAGACCCAGTACTTC
NA,TRBJ1-1,TRBV7-9,TRBD1,CASSSGQGNTEAFF,TGTGCCAGCAGCTCGGGACAGGGTAACACTGAAGCTTTCTTT
NA,TRBJ2-5,TRBV5-1,TRBD1,CASSPRTGGAESETQYF,TGCGCCAGCAGTCCACGGACAGGGGGCGCTGAATCGGAGACCCAGTACTTC
NA,TRBJ1-1,TRBV30,TRBD1,CAWEGAVEAFF,TGTGCCTGGGAGGGGGCTGTTGAAGCTTTCTTT
NA,TRBJ1-4,TRBV2,TRBD1,CASRAGTGLEKLFF,TGTGCCAGCAGGGCCGGGACAGGGCTCGAAAAACTGTTTTTT
once,TRBJ2-5,TRBV29-1,TRBD1,CSVGFRGRETQYF,TGCAGCGTTGGGTTCAGGGGGAGAGAGACCCAGTACTTC
NA,TRBJ1-2,TRBV28,NA,CASSLPLGGNYGYTF,TGTGCCAGCAGTTTACCCTTGGGGGGAAACTATGGCTACACCTTC
NA,TRBJ2-4,TRBV16,TRBD2,CASSPPGLAGVGAKNIQYF,TGTGCCAGCAGCCCGCCGGGACTAGCGGGAGTTGGTGCCAAAAACATTCAGTACTTC
NA,TRBJ2-7,TRBV6-7,TRBD2,CASGGLSYEQYF,TGTGCCTCCGGGGGGTTGTCCTACGAGCAGTACTTC
once,TRBJ2-2,TRBV11-3,TRBD1,CASSLETGTGGFGELFF,TGTGCCAGCAGCTTAGAGACCGGGACAGGGGGCTTCGGGGAGCTGTTTTTT
NA,TRBJ2-1,TRBV7-8,TRBD2,CASSLASTSGRDYNEQFF,TGTGCCAGCAGCTTAGCGAGTACTAGCGGGAGGGACTACAATGAGCAGTTCTTC
NA,TRBJ2-1,TRBV10-1,NA,CASSPIPSSYNEQFF,TGCGCCAGCAGCCCCATTCCCAGCTCCTACAATGAGCAGTTCTTC
NA,TRBJ2-3,TRBV15,NA,CATSKPSTDTQYF,TGTGCCACCAGCAAGCCCAGCACAGATACGCAGTATTTT
NA,TRBJ1-5,TRBV6-5,NA,CASSRTYSNQPQHF,TGTGCCAGCAGCCGGACTTATAGCAATCAGCCCCAGCATTTT
NA,TRBJ2-2,TRBV10-3,NA,CATQGGAGELFF,TGTGCCACGCAGGGGGGAGCCGGGGAGCTGTTTTTT
NA,TRBJ2-4,TRBV4-2,NA,CASSQRSGDIQYF,TGTGCCAGCAGCCAACGATCGGGTGACATTCAGTACTTC
NA,TRBJ2-7,TRBV6-5,TRBD2,CASSYRAGPYEQYF,TGTGCCAGCAGTTACCGAGCGGGACCCTACGAGCAGTACTTC
NA,TRBJ1-1,TRBV19,NA,CASTPGQGSTEAFF,TGTGCCAGTACTCCCGGGCAGGGAAGCACTGAAGCTTTCTTT
NA,TRBJ2-3,TRBV4-3,NA,CASSQGQRADTQYF,TGCGCCAGCAGCCAAGGCCAGCGAGCAGATACGCAGTATTTT
NA,TRBJ2-1,TRBV4-1,NA,CASSQERTSNEQFF,TGCGCCAGCAGCCAAGAGAGGACAAGCAATGAGCAGTTCTTC
NA,TRBJ1-1,TRBV5-5,TRBD1,CASSFDRGNTEAFF,TGTGCCAGCAGCTTCGACAGGGGGAACACTGAAGCTTTCTTT
NA,TRBJ1-3,TRBV28,NA,CASSRQFGNTIYF,TGTGCCAGCAGTCGACAGTTCGGAAACACCATATATTTT
NA,TRBJ2-3,TRBV5-1,NA,CASGDETSTPLLGQYF,TGCGCCAGCGGGGATGAAACTAGCACTCCTCTCCTTGGGCAGTATTTT
NA,TRBJ1-2,TRBV9,NA,CASSPSGPNYGYTF,TGTGCCAGCAGCCCCTCAGGGCCTAACTATGGCTACACCTTC
NA,TRBJ1-4,TRBV12-5,NA,CASGLALGGGREKLFF,TGTGCTAGTGGTTTGGCCTTGGGCGGGGGGCGTGAAAAACTGTTTTTT
once,TRBJ1-4,TRBV10-3,TRBD1,CAISPDRASNEKLFF,TGTGCCATCAGCCCCGACAGGGCGTCTAATGAAAAACTGTTTTTT
NA,TRBJ2-3,TRBV6-1,NA,CASSGAPALIATRTDTQYF,TGTGCCAGCAGTGGGGCCCCGGCCTTAATTGCAACCCGCACAGATACGCAGTATTTT
NA,TRBJ2-7,TRBV10-2,NA,CASSGRDGAYEQYF,TGCGCCAGCAGTGGGAGGGACGGCGCCTACGAGCAGTACTTC
once,TRBJ2-5,TRBV6-6,TRBD1,CATRDSQETQYF,TGTGCCACCAGGGACAGTCAAGAGACCCAGTACTTC
NA,TRBJ2-2,TRBV7-6,TRBD2,CASSLSASGRANTGELFF,TGTGCCAGCAGCTTATCAGCTAGCGGGAGGGCGAACACCGGGGAGCTGTTTTTT
NA,TRBJ2-3,TRBV19,TRBD1,CASSIDRDRVTDTQYF,TGTGCCAGTAGTATAGATCGGGACAGGGTCACAGATACGCAGTATTTT
NA,TRBJ1-2,TRBV5-4,TRBD1,CASSSPADRVAYGYTF,TGTGCCAGCAGCTCCCCCGCGGACAGGGTGGCCTATGGCTACACCTTC
NA,TRBJ2-7,TRBV19,NA,CASSIEGGAEQYF,TGTGCCAGTAGTATAGAGGGGGGTGCCGAGCAGTACTTC